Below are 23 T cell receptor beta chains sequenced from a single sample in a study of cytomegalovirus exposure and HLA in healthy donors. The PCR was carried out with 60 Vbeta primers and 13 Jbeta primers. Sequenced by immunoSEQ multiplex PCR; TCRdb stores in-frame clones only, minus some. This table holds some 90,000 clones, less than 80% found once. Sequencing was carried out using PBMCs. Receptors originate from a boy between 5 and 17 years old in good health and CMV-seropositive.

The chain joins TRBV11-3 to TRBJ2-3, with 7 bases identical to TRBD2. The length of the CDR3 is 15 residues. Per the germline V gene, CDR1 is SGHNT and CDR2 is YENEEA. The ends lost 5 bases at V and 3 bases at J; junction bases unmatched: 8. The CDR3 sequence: CASSPGTIETDTQYF. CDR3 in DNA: TGTGCCAGCAGCCCCGGGACTATCGAAACAGATACGCAGTATTTT.

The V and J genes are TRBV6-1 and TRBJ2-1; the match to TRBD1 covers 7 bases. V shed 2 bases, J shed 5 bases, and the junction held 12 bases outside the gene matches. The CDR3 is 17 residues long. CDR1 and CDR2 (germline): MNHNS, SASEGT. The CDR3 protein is CASSERGTAQGNNEQFF. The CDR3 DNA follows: TGTGCCAGCAGTGAAAGGGGGACAGCACAAGGCAACAATGAGCAGTTCTTC.

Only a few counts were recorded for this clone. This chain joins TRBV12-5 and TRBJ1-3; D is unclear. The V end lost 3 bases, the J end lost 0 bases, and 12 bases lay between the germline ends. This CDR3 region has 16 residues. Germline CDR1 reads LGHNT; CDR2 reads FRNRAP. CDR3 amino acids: CASGFYPLSSGNTIYF. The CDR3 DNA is TGTGCTAGTGGTTTTTACCCCCTCAGCTCTGGAAACACCATATATTTT.

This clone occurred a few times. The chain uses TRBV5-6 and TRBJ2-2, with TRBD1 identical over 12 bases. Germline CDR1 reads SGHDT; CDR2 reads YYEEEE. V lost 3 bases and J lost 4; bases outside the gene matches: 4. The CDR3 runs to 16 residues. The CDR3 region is CASSWRDRGRTGELFF. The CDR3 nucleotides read TGTGCCAGCAGCTGGAGGGACAGGGGGCGCACCGGGGAGCTGTTTTTT.

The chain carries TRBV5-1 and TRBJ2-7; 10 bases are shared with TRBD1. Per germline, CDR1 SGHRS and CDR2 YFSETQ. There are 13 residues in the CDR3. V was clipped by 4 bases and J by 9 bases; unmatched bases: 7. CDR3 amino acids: CASSIGTGEVQYF. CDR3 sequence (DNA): TGCGCCAGCAGCATCGGGACAGGGGAGGTGCAGTACTTC.

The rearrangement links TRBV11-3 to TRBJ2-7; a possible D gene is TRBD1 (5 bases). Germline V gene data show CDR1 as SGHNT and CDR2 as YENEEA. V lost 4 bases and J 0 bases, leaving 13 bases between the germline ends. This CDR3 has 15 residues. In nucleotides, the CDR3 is TGTGCCAGCAGCTGGGGATTGGACAACTCCTACGAGCAGTACTTC. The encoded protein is CASSWGLDNSYEQYF.

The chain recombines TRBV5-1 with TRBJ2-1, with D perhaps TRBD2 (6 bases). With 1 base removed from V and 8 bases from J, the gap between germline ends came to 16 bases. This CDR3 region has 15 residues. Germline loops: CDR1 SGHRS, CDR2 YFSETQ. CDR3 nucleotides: TGCGCCAGCAGCTTGTCGGGGGAGCGGGTGGATGAGCAGTTCTTC. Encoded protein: CASSLSGERVDEQFF.

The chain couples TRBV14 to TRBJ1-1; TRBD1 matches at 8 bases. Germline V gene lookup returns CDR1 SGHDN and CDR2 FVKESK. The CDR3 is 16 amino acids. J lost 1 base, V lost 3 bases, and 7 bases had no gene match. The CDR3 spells CASSHQNDRGNTEAFF. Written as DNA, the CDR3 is TGTGCCAGCAGCCATCAGAACGACAGGGGGAACACTGAAGCTTTCTTT. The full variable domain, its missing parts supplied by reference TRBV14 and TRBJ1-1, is EAGVTQFPSHSVIEKGQTVTLRCDPISGHDNLYWYRRVMGKEIKFLLHFVKESKQDESGMPNNRFLAERTGGTYSTLKVQPAELEDSGVYFCASSHQNDRGNTEAFFGQGTRLTVV.

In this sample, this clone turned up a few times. The CDR3 here is CASSLYRAANTEAFF. CDR3 coding DNA: TGTGCCAGCAGTCTTTACAGGGCTGCGAACACTGAAGCTTTCTTT. This chain joins TRBV27 and TRBJ1-1; a possible D gene is TRBD1 (6 bases). Trimming pared 5 bases from V and 1 base from J, leaving 14 bases between. CDR1 MNHEY and CDR2 SMNVEV come from the germline V gene (reference sequence). This CDR3 spans 15 amino acids.

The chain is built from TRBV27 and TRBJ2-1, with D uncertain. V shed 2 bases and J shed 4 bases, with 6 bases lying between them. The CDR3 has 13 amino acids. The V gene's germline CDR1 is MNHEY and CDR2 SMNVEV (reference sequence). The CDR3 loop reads CASSLQVYNEQFF. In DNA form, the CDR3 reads TGTGCCAGCAGTTTACAGGTTTACAATGAGCAGTTCTTC.

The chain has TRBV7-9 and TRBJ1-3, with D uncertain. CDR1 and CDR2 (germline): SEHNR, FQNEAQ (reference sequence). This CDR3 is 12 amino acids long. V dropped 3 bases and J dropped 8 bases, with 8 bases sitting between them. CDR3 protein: CASSFERDTIYF. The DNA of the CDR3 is TGTGCCAGCAGCTTCGAGCGGGACACCATATATTTT.

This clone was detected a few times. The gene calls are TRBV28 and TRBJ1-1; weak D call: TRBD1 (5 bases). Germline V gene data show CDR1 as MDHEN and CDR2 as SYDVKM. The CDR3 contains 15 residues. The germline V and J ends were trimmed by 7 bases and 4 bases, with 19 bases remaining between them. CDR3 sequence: CASTAPIGVSTEAFF. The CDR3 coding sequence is TGTGCCAGCACCGCTCCGATAGGGGTTAGCACTGAAGCTTTCTTT.

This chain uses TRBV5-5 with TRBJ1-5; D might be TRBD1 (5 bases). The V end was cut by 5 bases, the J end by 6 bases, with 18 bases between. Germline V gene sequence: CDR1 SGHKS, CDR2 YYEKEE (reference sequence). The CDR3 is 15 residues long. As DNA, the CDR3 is TGTGCCAGCAGACCGGAAGGGGCAAGTTTTCAGCCCCAGCATTTT. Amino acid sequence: CASRPEGASFQPQHF.

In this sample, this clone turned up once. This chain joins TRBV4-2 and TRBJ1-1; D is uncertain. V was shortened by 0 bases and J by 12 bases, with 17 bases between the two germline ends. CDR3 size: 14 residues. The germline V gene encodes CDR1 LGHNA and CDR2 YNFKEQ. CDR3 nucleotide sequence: TGTGCCAGCAGCCAAGACCCCCAAGGGAGTGGGTCTTTCTTT. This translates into CASSQDPQGSGSFF.

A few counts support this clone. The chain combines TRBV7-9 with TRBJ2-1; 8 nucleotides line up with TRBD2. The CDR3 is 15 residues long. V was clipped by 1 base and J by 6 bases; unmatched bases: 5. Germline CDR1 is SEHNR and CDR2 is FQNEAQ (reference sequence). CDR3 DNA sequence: TGTGCCAGCAGCTTAGAAGGGACTAGGGCCAATGAGCAGTTCTTC. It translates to CASSLEGTRANEQFF.

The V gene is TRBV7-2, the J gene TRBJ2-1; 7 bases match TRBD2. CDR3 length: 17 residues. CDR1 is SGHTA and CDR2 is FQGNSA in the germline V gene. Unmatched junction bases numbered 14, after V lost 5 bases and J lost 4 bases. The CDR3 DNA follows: TGTGCCAGCAGCCTCCCCCCGGGACTACCGTCATACAATGAGCAGTTCTTC. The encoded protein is CASSLPPGLPSYNEQFF.

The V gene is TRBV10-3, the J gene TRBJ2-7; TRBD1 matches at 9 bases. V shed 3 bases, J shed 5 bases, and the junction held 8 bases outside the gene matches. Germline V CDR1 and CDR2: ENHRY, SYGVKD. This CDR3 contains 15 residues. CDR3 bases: TGTGCCATCAGTGATCTGGACAGGGGCTTAGACGAGCAGTACTTC. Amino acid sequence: CAISDLDRGLDEQYF.

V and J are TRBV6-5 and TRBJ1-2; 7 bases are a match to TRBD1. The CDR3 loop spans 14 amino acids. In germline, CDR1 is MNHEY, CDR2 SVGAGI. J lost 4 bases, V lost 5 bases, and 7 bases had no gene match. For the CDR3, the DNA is TGTGCCAGCAGTGCCTACAGGGGCCCCTATGGCTACACCTTC. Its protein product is CASSAYRGPYGYTF.

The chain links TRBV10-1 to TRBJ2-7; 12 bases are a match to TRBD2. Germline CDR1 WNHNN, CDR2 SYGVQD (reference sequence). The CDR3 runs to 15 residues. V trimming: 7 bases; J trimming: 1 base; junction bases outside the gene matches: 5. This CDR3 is CASKEGLAGSYEQYF. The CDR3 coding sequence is TGCGCCAGCAAAGAGGGACTAGCGGGTTCCTACGAGCAGTACTTC.

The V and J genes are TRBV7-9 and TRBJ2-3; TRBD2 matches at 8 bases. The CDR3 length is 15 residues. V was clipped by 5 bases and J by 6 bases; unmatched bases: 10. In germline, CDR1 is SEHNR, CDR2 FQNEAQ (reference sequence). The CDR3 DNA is TGTGCCAGCAGCGGAGCCGTGGTAGCGGGGGATACGCAGTATTTT. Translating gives CASSGAVVAGDTQYF.

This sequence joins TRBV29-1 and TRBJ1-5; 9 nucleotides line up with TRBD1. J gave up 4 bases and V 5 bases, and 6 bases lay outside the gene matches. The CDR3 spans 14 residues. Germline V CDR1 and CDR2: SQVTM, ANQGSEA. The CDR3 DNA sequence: TGCAGCGTTCGGGAACAGGGGGCAAATCAGCCCCAGCATTTT. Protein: CSVREQGANQPQHF.

CDR3 protein: CASSINSGQGLGEQYF. For the CDR3, the DNA is TGTGCCAGCAGTATCAACTCGGGACAGGGTTTAGGAGAGCAGTACTTC. V is TRBV27 and J is TRBJ2-7, with 9 bases aligning to TRBD1. This CDR3 is 16 amino acids long. The germline V gene encodes CDR1 MNHEY and CDR2 SMNVEV (reference sequence). Unmatched junction bases numbered 15, after V lost 5 bases and J lost 7 bases.

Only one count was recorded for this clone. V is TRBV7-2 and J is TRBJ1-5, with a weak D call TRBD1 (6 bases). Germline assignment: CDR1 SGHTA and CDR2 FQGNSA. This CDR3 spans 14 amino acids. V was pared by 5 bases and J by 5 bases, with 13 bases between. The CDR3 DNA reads TGTGCCAGCAGCCGACAGGTGAGCCATCAGCCCCAGCATTTT. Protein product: CASSRQVSHQPQHF.